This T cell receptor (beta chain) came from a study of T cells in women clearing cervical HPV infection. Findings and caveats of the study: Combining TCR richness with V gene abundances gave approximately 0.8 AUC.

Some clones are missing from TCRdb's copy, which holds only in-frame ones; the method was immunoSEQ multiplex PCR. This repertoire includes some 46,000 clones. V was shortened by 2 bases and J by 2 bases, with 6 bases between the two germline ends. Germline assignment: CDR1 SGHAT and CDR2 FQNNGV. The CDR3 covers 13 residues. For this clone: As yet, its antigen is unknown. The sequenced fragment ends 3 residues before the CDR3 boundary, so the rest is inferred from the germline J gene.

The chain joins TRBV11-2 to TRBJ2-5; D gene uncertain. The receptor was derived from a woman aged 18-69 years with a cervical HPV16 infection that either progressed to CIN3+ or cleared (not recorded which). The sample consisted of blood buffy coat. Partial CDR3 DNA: TGTGCCAGCAGCTTAATCATGCAAGAGACC. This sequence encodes CASSLIMQET. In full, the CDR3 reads CASSLIMQETQYF.